This T cell receptor (beta chain) came from a study of control samples from healthy donors and cancer patients. The assay was immunoSEQ multiplex PCR, and TCRdb's table has in-frame clones only and misses some. The sample has about 120,000 clones; more than 75% are singletons. In germline, CDR1 is LNHDA, CDR2 SQIVND (reference sequence). The length of the CDR3 is 14 residues. V lost 7 bases and J lost 2; bases outside the gene matches: 5. The J gene is TRBJ1-3, the V gene TRBV19; 7 bases line up with TRBD1. Sequences were obtained from blood. The TCR originated in a man in his fifties or sixties in good health. The CDR3 sequence is CASTFGTAGNTIYF. The CDR3 nucleotides are TGTGCCAGTACCTTTGGGACAGCTGGAAACACCATATATTTT.